The entry below describes one T cell receptor (beta chain). The antigen remains undetermined. The data stem from a study of cytomegalovirus exposure and HLA in healthy donors. Study-wide findings and caveats: By HLA locus, TCR association rates varied in a later analysis, with DRB1 showing the most and HLA-C the fewest.

The CDR3 sequence is 17 residues long. V lost 7 bases and J lost 0; bases outside the gene matches: 13. CDR1 SGHTA and CDR2 FQGTGA come from the germline V gene. Researchers ran the PCR with 60 Vbeta and 13 Jbeta primers. Method: immunoSEQ multiplex PCR; TCRdb's copy keeps in-frame clones and lacks some. The table lists 100,000 to 150,000 clones, more than 65% of them singletons. The chain combines TRBV7-3 with TRBJ1-1; TRBD1 aligns across 8 bases. The origin of this receptor is a woman younger than 30 in good health and CMV-seropositive. The source material was PBMCs. The CDR3 DNA sequence: TGTGCCAGCAAGAGGGAGGGTGGGACAGGACTGAACACTGAAGCTTTCTTT. Translating it yields CASKREGGTGLNTEAFF.